This T cell receptor (beta chain) was identified during a study of T cell repertoires and HLA-DP antigens. Study-wide context: Transduced HeLa cells presented HLA-DP to CD4+ T cells.

A note on this clone: Its target is not known.

Deep-resolution sequencing targeted 200,000 T cell genomes in pre-culture CD4+ samples. Libraries were prepared by immunoSEQ multiplex PCR; TCRdb keeps only in-frame clonotypes and omits some of them. The sample shows approximately 89,000 clones, around 86% of them seen only once. V lost 4 bases and J 6 bases, leaving 14 bases between the germline ends. Germline CDR1 SGHNT, CDR2 YYREEE (reference sequence). The length of the CDR3 is 14 residues. Average purity of the negatively selected CD4+ T cells was around 98%. Untouched CD4+ T cells were bead-isolated from PBMC at approximately 98% purity. The sequence was collected from a man aged 50-60 years in good health and CMV-seronegative. Input material: CD4+ T cells from PBMCs. The rearrangement joins TRBV5-4 to TRBJ2-1, with unresolved D. The CDR3 DNA reads as TGTGCCAGCAGCCAGACCCCCCGAGGCAATGAGCAGTTCTTC. It is translated as CASSQTPRGNEQFF. The full variable domain, with the rest looked up from reference TRBV5-4 and TRBJ2-1, is ETGVTQSPTHLIKTRGQQVTLRCSSQSGHNTVSWYQQALGQGPQFIFQYYREEENGRGNFPPRFSGLQFPNYSSELNVNALELDDSALYLCASSQTPRGNEQFFGPGTRLTVL.